The source of this T cell receptor (beta chain) is a study of Ad26.COV2.S vaccination and SARS-CoV-2 variants. This clone was found a few times. What it binds is unknown. Treatment reported: approximately 18 received Ad26.COV2.S at low or high dose, single or two shots; roughly five received placebo; per-sample allocation not given. Samples were taken on day 63 after the first vaccine or placebo injection. V lost 5 bases, J lost 3 bases, and 8 bases lay in between. Germline V gene lookup returns CDR1 SGHRS and CDR2 YFSETQ. The length of the CDR3 is 13 residues. Points from the study as a whole: Vaccinees reportedly had broad spike-specific CD8+ and CD4+ T cell responses.

Sequencing used immunoSEQ multiplex PCR; TCRdb keeps in-frame clones, though not all of them. The sample consists of about half a million clones, 80% to 90% of them appearing once. The chain couples TRBV5-1 to TRBJ2-2; no definite D call. The sample in question was peripheral blood, obtained in a trial of Ad26.COV2.S vaccine versus placebo. The receptor was isolated from a person aged 18-60 years who received the Ad26.COV2.S COVID-19 vaccine or a placebo. CDR3: CASSPTYTGELFF. The CDR3, as DNA: TGCGCCAGCAGTCCTACTTACACCGGGGAGCTGTTTTTT.